This paragraph reports one T cell receptor (beta chain). Its antigen is unidentified. These data are taken from a study of cytomegalovirus exposure and HLA in healthy donors. Study context: Early released data comprised around 79 million unique TCRs from HLA-typed donors. The study's findings and limits: A later analysis found that most CMV-associated TCR beta chains appeared HLA-restricted.

Primers for the PCR totalled 60 Vbeta and 13 Jbeta. TCRdb's table, derived via immunoSEQ multiplex PCR, lists solely in-frame clones and lacks some. The table for this sample gives 80,000 or so clones. Germline CDR1 SGDLS, CDR2 YYNGEE. The CDR3 is made up of 15 amino acids. Trimming took 4 bases from V and 6 from J; bases not matched to a gene: 7. The sequence derives from a man aged 45-65 years in good health and CMV-seropositive. The sequenced material came from PBMCs. The rearrangement links TRBV9 to TRBJ1-6, with TRBD1 identical over 7 bases. As DNA, the CDR3 is TGTGCCAGCAGCTTCTCGACAGGGATTAATTCACCCCTCCACTTT. The encoded protein is CASSFSTGINSPLHF.